The 10 T cell receptor beta chains presented below share a single source sample, sequenced in a study of blood T cells in healthy people across ages. The use of a sample-barcoded 5' primer and a J-beta primer mix characterized a second PCR of roughly 6 to 11 cycles. MiXCR was run by TCRdb on the 5' RACE reads, yielding one entry per CDR3 protein. The sample has hundreds of thousands of distinct CDR3 sequences; around 20% are singletons. The material sequenced was blood. The receptor source for this set is an older man in good health.

This clonotype has only a few counts. V is TRBV2 and J is TRBJ2-2; D gene ambiguous. Per the germline V gene, CDR1 is SNHLY and CDR2 is FYNNEI. Trimming took off 8 bases at V and 5 bases at J, with 18 bases between the two ends. CDR3 length: 15 amino acids. CDR3 coding DNA: TGTGCCAGCGGCGTGGGTGCTTCGCGGACCGGGGAGCTGTTTTTT. This sequence encodes CASGVGASRTGELFF.

Remarks on this clonotype: The germline gene is not matched at one end of the junction; a read error may be the cause. This chain links TRBV25-1 with TRBJ1-4; D call uncertain. This CDR3 is built from 14 residues. CDR1 and CDR2 from the germline V gene are MGHDK and SYGVNS. CDR3 region: CAISSWEADEKLFF. The CDR3 region has the DNA TGTGCCATCAGTTCCTGGGAAGCCGATGAAAAACTGTTTTTT. Complete variable domain (other parts from reference TRBV25-1 and TRBJ1-4): EADIYQTPRYLVIGTGKKITLECSQTMGHDKMYWYQQDPGMELHLIHYSYGVNSTEKGDLSSESTVSRIRTEHFPLTLESARPSHTSQYLCAISSWEADEKLFFGSGTQLSVL.

The V call is TRBV7-9, the J call TRBJ2-5, with 11 positions matching TRBD1. Matching the DNA end better, TRBJ2-7 makes the J call doubtful. The CDR3 loop spans 15 amino acids. The V gene's germline CDR1 is SEHNR and CDR2 FQNEAQ (reference sequence). The CDR3 bases are TGTGCCAGCAGCATTTGGACAGGGGGCTACTACGAGCAGTACTTC. Its translation is CASSIWTGGYYEQYF.

The chain recombines TRBV6-1 with TRBJ1-5; D perhaps matches TRBD1 (6 bases). The CDR3 spans 16 residues. Trimming removed 6 bases from V and 1 base from J, with 16 bases in between. CDR1 MNHNS and CDR2 SASEGT come from the germline V gene. The CDR3 loop reads CASRREQGFSNQPQHF. For the CDR3, the DNA is TGTGCCAGCAGGCGTGAACAGGGATTCAGCAATCAGCCCCAGCATTTT.

This clonotype was observed at least ten times. The V gene is TRBV5-1, the J gene TRBJ2-1; 7 bases are shared with TRBD2. The CDR3 runs to 15 residues. Germline values: CDR1 SGHRS, CDR2 YFSETQ. With V trimmed by 4 bases and J by 3 bases, 7 bases remained unmatched. CDR3 nucleotides: TGCGCCAGCAGCGAATCGGGAGGAAGCTACAATGAGCAGTTCTTC. Translation: CASSESGGSYNEQFF. Variable domain in full (rest from reference TRBV5-1 and TRBJ2-1): KAGVTQTPRYLIKTRGQQVTLSCSPISGHRSVSWYQQTPGQGLQFLFEYFSETQRNKGNFPGRFSGRQFSNSRSEMNVSTLELGDSALYLCASSESGGSYNEQFFGPGTRLTVL.

This clonotype was seen many times. In DNA, the CDR3 is TGTGCCAGCTCCCCGGGACAGGCAAGCACAGATACGCAGTATTTT. It translates to CASSPGQASTDTQYF. J is TRBJ2-3 and V is TRBV18; 8 bases match TRBD1. The junction had 5 bases not matched to a gene; V was cut back by 6 bases and J by 0 bases. Germline V lookup: CDR1 KGHSH, CDR2 LQKENI. The length of the CDR3 is 15 residues.

The chain employs TRBV7-3 and TRBJ1-6; 7 positions match TRBD1. This CDR3 spans 17 amino acids. CDR1 and CDR2 from the germline V gene are SGHTA and FQGTGA. J gave up 0 bases and V 2 bases, and 4 bases lay outside the gene matches. CDR3 region: CASSLEGASSYNSPLHF. In nucleotides, the CDR3 is TGTGCCAGCAGCTTAGAGGGGGCTAGCTCCTATAATTCACCCCTCCACTTT.

This clonotype was counted only a few times. V gene TRBV10-1 combines with J gene TRBJ2-3, with a weak D call TRBD1 (6 bases). Trimming cost V 6 bases and J 0 bases, with 10 bases left between them. The CDR3 is 14 residues long. CDR1 WNHNN and CDR2 SYGVQD come from the germline V gene (reference sequence). CDR3 coding DNA: TGCGCCAGCAGCCGGGACAAAAGCACAGATACGCAGTATTTT. It codes for CASSRDKSTDTQYF.

This clonotype was recorded many times. This rearrangement joins TRBV5-6 to TRBJ1-3; no definite D call. The CDR3 totals 14 residues. The germline CDR1 and CDR2 sequences are SGHDT and YYEEEE. Trimming left V 0 bases short and J 1 base short, with 5 bases between. The CDR3 sequence is CASSLDNSGNTIYF. The CDR3 DNA reads TGTGCCAGCAGCTTGGACAATTCTGGAAACACCATATATTTT.

V gene TRBV24-1 combines with J gene TRBJ2-1, with a weak D call TRBD1 (5 bases). The germline V gene encodes CDR1 KGHDR and CDR2 SFDVKD. The CDR3 length is 16 residues. Trimming removed 2 bases from V and 0 bases from J, with 10 bases in between. The CDR3 DNA reads as TGTGCCACCAGTGATTCAGGGCCAAGCTCCTACAATGAGCAGTTCTTC. This gives the protein CATSDSGPSSYNEQFF.